One and the same sample provided the 9 T cell receptor beta chains below, sequenced in a study of control samples from healthy donors and cancer patients. The assay was immunoSEQ multiplex PCR, and TCRdb's table has in-frame clones only and misses some. Of tens of thousands of clones listed, 70% to 90% were seen once; the top ten hold around 20%. Material: blood. Receptor source: a man aged 45 to 65 in good health.

The rearrangement joins TRBV5-5 to TRBJ2-5; TRBD1 matches 10 bases. From germline, CDR1 is SGHKS and CDR2 YYEKEE (reference sequence). The CDR3 is 15 residues long. Trimming cost V 2 bases and J 5 bases; bases outside gene matches: 6. The chain's CDR3 is CASSFGTGAVETQYF. The CDR3, as DNA: TGTGCCAGCAGCTTCGGGACAGGGGCGGTGGAGACCCAGTACTTC.

This clone was counted a single time. The gene calls are TRBV9 and TRBJ2-1; D gene ambiguous. The CDR3 is made up of 12 amino acids. V was cut by 0 bases and J by 9 bases, with 7 bases left in between. Looked up from germline, CDR1 is SGDLS and CDR2 is YYNGEE. The CDR3 loop is CASSVVNGEQFF. The CDR3 DNA is TGTGCCAGCAGCGTAGTTAACGGTGAGCAGTTCTTC.

The chain combines TRBV6-5 with TRBJ2-5; 8 nucleotides agree with TRBD2. Germline CDR1 is MNHEY and CDR2 is SVGAGI. The CDR3 contains 16 residues. J gave up 6 bases and V 4 bases, and 13 bases lay outside the gene matches. CDR3 DNA: TGTGCCAGCAGTTCTTCCAGCGGGAGTCGGGTAAAGACCCAGTACTTC. It translates to CASSSSSGSRVKTQYF.

CDR3 in amino acids: CATRVTGGYGNTIYF. The CDR3 DNA sequence: TGTGCCACCCGCGTGACAGGGGGTTATGGAAACACCATATATTTT. This rearrangement joins TRBV15 to TRBJ1-3, with 9 bases that match TRBD1. The CDR3 covers 15 residues. Trimming removed 8 bases from V and 3 bases from J; junction bases left unmatched: 8. Germline loops: CDR1 LNHNV, CDR2 YYDKDF (reference sequence).

The rearrangement joins TRBV5-6 to TRBJ1-1; D gene unclear. Germline assignment: CDR1 SGHDT and CDR2 YYEEEE. The CDR3 has 13 amino acids. V was trimmed by 4 bases and J by 2 bases, leaving 9 bases between them. CDR3 nucleotide sequence: TGTGCCAGCAGCAGGTCGGTTAACACTGAAGCTTTCTTT. Translation gives CASSRSVNTEAFF.

The chain carries TRBV7-2 and TRBJ2-6; tentative D call: TRBD2 (5 bases). The CDR3 totals 15 residues. V lost 4 bases and J lost 4, with 11 bases in between. From germline, CDR1 is SGHTA and CDR2 FQGNSA. CDR3 region: CASSYTGTGANVLTF. Written as DNA, the CDR3 is TGTGCCAGCAGCTACACGGGAACGGGGGCCAACGTCCTGACTTTC.

The chain employs TRBV24-1 and TRBJ2-5, with 8 positions matching TRBD1. Germline V gene sequence: CDR1 KGHDR, CDR2 SFDVKD. The CDR3 runs 15 residues. Unmatched junction bases numbered 9, after V lost 6 bases and J lost 4 bases. CDR3 loop: CATSYGQGRAETQYF. The CDR3 bases are TGTGCCACCAGTTACGGACAGGGACGTGCAGAGACCCAGTACTTC.

This chain links TRBV6-2 or TRBV6-3 with TRBJ1-1, with D hard to call. The CDR3 spans 14 residues. In germline, CDR1 is MNHEY, CDR2 SVGEGT. V lost 6 bases, J lost 2 bases, and 13 bases lay in between. The DNA for the CDR3 is TGTGCCAGCAGCCGCGGGGTTACAAACACTGAAGCTTTCTTT. Its translation: CASSRGVTNTEAFF.

In DNA, the CDR3 is TGTGCCAGCAGTGATGGGGGGTATGAGCAGTTCTTC. Translated, it gives CASSDGGYEQFF. V is TRBV2 and J is TRBJ2-1; perhaps TRBD2 as D (6 bases). V was cut by 3 bases and J by 8 bases, with 8 bases left in between. The CDR3 consists of 12 residues. Germline loops: CDR1 SNHLY, CDR2 FYNNEI.